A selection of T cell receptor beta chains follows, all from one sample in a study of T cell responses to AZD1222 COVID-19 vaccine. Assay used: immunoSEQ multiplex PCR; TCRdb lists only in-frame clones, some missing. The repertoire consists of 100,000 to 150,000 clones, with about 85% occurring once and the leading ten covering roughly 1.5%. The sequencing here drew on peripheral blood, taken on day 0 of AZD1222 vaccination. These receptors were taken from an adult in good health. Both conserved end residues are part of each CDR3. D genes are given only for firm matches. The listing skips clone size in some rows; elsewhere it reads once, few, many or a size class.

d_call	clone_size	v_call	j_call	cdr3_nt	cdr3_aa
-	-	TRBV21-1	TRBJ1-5	TGTGCCAGCAGCACCCCGGGACAGGGGGCCGGTCAGCCCCAGCATTTT	CASSTPGQGAGQPQHF
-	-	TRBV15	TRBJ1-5	TGTGCCACCAGCAGAGATTTCGGCCAGCCCCAGCATTTT	CATSRDFGQPQHF
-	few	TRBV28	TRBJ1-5	TGTGCCAGCAGTTTCTCGCGGGCTACAGGAGCAAGCAATCAGCCCCAGCATTTT	CASSFSRATGASNQPQHF
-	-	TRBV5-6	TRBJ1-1	TGTGCCAGCAGCTGGCGTAGGGGGAGCCTCACTGAAGCTTTCTTT	CASSWRRGSLTEAFF
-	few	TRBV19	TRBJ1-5	TGTGCCAGTAGTTTCGCGGGGAGGGAAAATCAGCCCCAGCATTTT	CASSFAGRENQPQHF
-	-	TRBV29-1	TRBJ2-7	TGCAGCGTTGGGATGGGCCAGAGCTCCTACGAGCAGTACTTC	CSVGMGQSSYEQYF
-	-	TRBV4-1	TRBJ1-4	TGCGCCAGCAGCCAAGACCCGACAGTTAAGGATGAAAAACTGTTTTTT	CASSQDPTVKDEKLFF
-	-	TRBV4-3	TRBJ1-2	TGCGCCAGCAGCCAAACCTCCGGGACAAGGAATGGCTACACCTTC	CASSQTSGTRNGYTF
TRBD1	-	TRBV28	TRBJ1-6	TGTGCCAGCAGTTTCACAGGGGGCAATTCACCCCTCCACTTT	CASSFTGGNSPLHF
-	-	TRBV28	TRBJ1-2	TGTGCCGCAGGAGGGGGTGGGTATGGCTACACCTTC	CAAGGGGYGYTF
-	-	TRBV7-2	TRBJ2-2	TGTGCCAGCAGCTTATCCGCGGGGTTCGTGACCGGGGAGCTGTTTTTT	CASSLSAGFVTGELFF
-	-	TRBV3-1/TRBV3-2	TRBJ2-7	TGTGCCAGCAGCCAAGATTGGGGTGACGGTATACCGTCCGAGCAGTACTTC	CASSQDWGDGIPSEQYF
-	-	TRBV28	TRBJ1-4	TGTGCCAGTGCGCAGGGAACACGGCACGAAAAACTGTTTTTT	CASAQGTRHEKLFF
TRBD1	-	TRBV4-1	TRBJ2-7	TGCGCCAGCAGCCCCCGGGACAGGGACTTGTCCTACGAGCAGTACTTC	CASSPRDRDLSYEQYF
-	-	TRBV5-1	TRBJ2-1	TGCGCCAGCAGCTCCAGTAAGAACTACAATGAGCAGTTCTTC	CASSSSKNYNEQFF
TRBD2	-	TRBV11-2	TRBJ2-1	TGTGCCAGCAGCTTAGCTGAGGGACTAGCGGAGATAAAGTTCTTC	CASSLAEGLAEIKFF
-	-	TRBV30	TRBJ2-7	TGTGCCTGGAGTCTTAGGGACCGAGACTACGAGCAGTACTTC	CAWSLRDRDYEQYF